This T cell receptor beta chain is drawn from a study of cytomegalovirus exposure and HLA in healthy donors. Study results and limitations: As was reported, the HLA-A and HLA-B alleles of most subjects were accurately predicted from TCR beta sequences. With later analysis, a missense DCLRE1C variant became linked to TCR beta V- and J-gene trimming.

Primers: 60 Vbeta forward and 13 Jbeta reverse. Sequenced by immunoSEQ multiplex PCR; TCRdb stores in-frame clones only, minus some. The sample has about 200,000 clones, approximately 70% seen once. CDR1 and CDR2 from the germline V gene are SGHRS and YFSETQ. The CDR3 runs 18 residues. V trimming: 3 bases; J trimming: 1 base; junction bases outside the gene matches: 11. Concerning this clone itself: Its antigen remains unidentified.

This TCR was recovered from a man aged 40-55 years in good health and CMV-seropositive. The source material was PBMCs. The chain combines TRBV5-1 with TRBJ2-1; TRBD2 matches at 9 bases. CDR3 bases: TGCGCCAGCAGCTCCTCCTTATTGGCGGGGGGGTCCTACAATGAGCAGTTCTTC. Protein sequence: CASSSSLLAGGSYNEQFF.